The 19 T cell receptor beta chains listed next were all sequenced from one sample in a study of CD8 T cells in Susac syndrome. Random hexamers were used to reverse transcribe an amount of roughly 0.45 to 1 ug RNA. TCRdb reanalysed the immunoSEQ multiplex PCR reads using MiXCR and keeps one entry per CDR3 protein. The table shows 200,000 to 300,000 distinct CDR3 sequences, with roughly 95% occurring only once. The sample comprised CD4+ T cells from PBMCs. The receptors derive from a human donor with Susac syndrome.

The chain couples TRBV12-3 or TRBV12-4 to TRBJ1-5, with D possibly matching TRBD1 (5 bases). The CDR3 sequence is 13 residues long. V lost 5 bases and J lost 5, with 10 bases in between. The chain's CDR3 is CASSGADYQPQHF. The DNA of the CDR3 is TGTGCCAGCAGTGGGGCAGACTATCAGCCCCAGCATTTT.

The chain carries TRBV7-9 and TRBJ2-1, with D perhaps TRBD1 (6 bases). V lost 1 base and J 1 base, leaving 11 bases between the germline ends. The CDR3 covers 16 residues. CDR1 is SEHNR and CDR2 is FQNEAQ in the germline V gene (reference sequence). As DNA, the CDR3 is TGTGCCAGCAGCTTAGTACAGGGATTATCCTACAATGAGCAGTTCTTC. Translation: CASSLVQGLSYNEQFF.

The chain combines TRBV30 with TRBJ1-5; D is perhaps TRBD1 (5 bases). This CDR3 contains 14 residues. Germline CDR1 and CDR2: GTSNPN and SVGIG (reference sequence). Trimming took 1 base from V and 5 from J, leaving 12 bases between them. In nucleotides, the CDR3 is TGTGCCTGGAGTGCCCTGACAGATTATCAGCCCCAGCATTTT. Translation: CAWSALTDYQPQHF.

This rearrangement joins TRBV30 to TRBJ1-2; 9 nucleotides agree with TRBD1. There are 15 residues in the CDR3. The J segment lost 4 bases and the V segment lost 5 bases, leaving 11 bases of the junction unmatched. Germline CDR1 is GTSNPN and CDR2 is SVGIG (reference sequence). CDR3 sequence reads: CAWGPGTGLFYGYTF. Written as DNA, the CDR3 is TGTGCCTGGGGACCGGGGACAGGGCTCTTCTATGGCTACACCTTC.

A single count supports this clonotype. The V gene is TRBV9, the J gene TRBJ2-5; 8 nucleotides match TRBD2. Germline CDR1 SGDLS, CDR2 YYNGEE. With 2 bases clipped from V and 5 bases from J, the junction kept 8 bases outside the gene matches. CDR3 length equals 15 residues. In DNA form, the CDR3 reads TGTGCCAGCAGCGTCCAAACGGGAGGGTGGGAGACCCAGTACTTC. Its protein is CASSVQTGGWETQYF.

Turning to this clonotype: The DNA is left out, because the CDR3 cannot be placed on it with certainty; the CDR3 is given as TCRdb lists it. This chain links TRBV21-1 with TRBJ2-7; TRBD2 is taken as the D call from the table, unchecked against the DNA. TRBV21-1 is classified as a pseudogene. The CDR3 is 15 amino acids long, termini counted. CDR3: CAFDVASGSPHEQYF.

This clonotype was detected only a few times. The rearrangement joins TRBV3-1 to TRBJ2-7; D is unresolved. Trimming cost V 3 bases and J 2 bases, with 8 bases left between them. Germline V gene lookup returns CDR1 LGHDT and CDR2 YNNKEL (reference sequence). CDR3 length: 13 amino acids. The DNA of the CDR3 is TGTGCCAGCAGCCACCGGGTAACCTACGAGCAGTACTTC. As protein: CASSHRVTYEQYF.

DNA for the CDR3: TGTGCCAGCAGTCCGGGACGGCTGAACACTGAAGCTTTCTTT. Protein product: CASSPGRLNTEAFF. The gene calls are TRBV6-5 and TRBJ1-1; tentatively, D is TRBD1 (5 bases). The V and J ends lost 5 bases and 0 bases respectively, with 10 bases between them. The germline CDR1 and CDR2 sequences are MNHEY and SVGAGI. The CDR3 sequence is 14 residues long.

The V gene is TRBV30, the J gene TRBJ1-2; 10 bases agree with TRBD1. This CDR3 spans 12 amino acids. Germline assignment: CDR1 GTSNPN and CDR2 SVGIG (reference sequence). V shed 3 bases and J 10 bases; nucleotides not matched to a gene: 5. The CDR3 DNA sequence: TGTGCCTGGAGACGGACAGGGGGAGTCTACACCTTC. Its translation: CAWRRTGGVYTF. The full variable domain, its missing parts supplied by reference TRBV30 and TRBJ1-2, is SQTIHQWPATLVQPVGSPLSLECTVEGTSNPNLYWYRQAAGRGLQLLFYSVGIGQISSEVPQNLSASRPQDRQFILSSKKLLLSDSGFYLCAWRRTGGVYTFGSGTRLTVV.

CDR3 sequence (DNA): TGTGCCTGGAGTTCGCGGCCAGCCGGAGTCAACACTGAAGCTTTCTTT. This sequence encodes CAWSSRPAGVNTEAFF. The chain recombines TRBV30 with TRBJ1-1; unclear D gene. The CDR3 is 16 amino acids. CDR1 is GTSNPN, CDR2 SVGIG, per germline (reference sequence). V was cut by 2 bases and J by 2 bases, with 18 bases left in between.

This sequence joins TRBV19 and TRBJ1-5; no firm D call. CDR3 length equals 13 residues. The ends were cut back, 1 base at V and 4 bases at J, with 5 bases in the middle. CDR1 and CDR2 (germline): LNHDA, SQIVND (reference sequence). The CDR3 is CASSIVGNQPQHF. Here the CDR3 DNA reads TGTGCCAGTAGTATAGTAGGGAATCAGCCCCAGCATTTT.

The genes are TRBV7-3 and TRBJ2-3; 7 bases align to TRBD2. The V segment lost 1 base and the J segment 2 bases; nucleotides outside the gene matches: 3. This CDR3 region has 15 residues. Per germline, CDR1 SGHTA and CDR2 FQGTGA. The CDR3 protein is CASSLKAGTTDTQYF. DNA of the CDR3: TGTGCCAGCAGCTTAAAAGCGGGAACCACAGATACGCAGTATTTT.

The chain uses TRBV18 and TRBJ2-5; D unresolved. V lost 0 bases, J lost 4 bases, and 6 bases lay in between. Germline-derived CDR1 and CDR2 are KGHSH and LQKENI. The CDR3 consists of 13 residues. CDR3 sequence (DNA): TGTGCCAGCTCACCACCGGTGGTAGAGACCCAGTACTTC. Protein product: CASSPPVVETQYF.

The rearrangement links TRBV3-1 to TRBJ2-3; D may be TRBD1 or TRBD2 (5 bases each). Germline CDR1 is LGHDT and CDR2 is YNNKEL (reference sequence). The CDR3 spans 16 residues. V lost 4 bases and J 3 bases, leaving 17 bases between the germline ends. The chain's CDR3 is CASSPWLSGQTDTQYF. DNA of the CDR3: TGTGCCAGCAGCCCATGGCTCTCGGGGCAGACAGATACGCAGTATTTT.

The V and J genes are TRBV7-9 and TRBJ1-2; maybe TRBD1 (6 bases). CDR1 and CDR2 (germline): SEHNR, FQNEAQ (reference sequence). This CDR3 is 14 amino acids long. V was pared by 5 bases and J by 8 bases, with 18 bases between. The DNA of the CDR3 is TGTGCCAGCAGCGTCTTGGGGGGGGCTGGAGGCTACACCTTC. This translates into CASSVLGGAGGYTF.

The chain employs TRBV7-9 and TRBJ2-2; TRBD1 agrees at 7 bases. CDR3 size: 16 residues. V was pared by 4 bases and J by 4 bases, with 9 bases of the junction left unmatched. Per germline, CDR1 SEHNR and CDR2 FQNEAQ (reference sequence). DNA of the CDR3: TGTGCCAGCAGCTCGACCTACTCAGGGGGCACCGGGGAGCTGTTTTTT. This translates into CASSSTYSGGTGELFF.

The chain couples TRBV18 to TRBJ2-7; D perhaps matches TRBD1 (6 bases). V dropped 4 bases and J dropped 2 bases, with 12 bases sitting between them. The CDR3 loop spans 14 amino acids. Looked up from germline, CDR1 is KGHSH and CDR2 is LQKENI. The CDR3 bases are TGTGCCAGCTCACGAACGACAGGACCCTACGAGCAGTACTTC. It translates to CASSRTTGPYEQYF.

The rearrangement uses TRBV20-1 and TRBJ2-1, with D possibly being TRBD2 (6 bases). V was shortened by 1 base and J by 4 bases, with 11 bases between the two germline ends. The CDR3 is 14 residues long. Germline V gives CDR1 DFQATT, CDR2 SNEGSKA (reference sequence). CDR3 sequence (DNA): TGCAGTGCTAGAGGGGGGGAACTTTACAATGAGCAGTTCTTC. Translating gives CSARGGELYNEQFF.

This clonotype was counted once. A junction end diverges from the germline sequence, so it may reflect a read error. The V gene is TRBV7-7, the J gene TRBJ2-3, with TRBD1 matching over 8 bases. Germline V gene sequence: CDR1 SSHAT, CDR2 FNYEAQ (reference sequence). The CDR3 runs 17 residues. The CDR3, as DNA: TGTGCTAGCAGCTTGTACCCTAACCAGGGGGCATCAGATACGCAGTATTTT. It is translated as CASSLYPNQGASDTQYF. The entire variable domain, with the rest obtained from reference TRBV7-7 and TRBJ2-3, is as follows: GAGVSQSPRYKVTKRGQDVTLRCDPISSHATLYWYQQALGQGPEFLTYFNYEAQPDKSGLPSDRFSAERPEGSISTLTIQRTEQRDSAMYRCASSLYPNQGASDTQYFGPGTRLTVL.